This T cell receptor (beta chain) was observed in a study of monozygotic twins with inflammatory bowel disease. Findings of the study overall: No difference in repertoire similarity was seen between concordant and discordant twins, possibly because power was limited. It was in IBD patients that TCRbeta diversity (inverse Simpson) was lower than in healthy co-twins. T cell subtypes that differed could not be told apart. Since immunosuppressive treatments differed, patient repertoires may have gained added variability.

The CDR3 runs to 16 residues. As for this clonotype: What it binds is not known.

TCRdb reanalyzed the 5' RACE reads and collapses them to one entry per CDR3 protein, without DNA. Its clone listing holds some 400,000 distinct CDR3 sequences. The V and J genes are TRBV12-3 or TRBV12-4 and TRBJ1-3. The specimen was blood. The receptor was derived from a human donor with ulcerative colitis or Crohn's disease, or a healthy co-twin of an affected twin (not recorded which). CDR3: CASSFRRVSPGNTIYF.